This TCR beta chain emerged from a study of metastatic and nonmetastatic thyroid tumors (dated by TCRdb to the early 2020s). About the investigation overall: The researchers compared repertoires between peripheral blood samples and tumor or nodule tissue samples from patients with malignant or benign thyroid disease.

Library preparation was by PCR. Sequenced on an Illumina HiSeq 4000. High-throughput sequencing was used to profile the TCR beta-chain CDR3 region of every patient. The paper's processing steps were these. Drawing on CDR3 differences between clinicopathological groups, the researchers built a classifier meant to tell apart patients with distant-metastatic papillary thyroid cancer. To measure repertoire diversity the researchers used the Shannon index, while the Morisita-Horn index served to gauge how similar the tumor and blood repertoires were. TCRdb redid the processing of the public reads, applying fastp at Q25 and MiXCR, and retained in-frame beta chains. TCRdb's processing, not the authors' own work, is the source of the V and J calls. This sample comprises 20,000 to 25,000 clones, roughly 14% of them detected only once. The ten largest clonotypes hold around 20% of the sample. This clone showed up just once. Which antigen it targets is not known. Per-nucleotide qualities are absent, and no much larger clonotype sits a single base away. A lone read offers only weak evidence.

V has 5 bases trimmed and J has 1 base trimmed; junction bases matching no gene number 3. The CDR3 runs 17 residues from the cysteine to the phenylalanine. Here the CDR3 DNA is all that survives: 51 bases in frame from base 1. Per the germline V gene (reference sequence), SGHAT is the CDR1 and FQDESV is the CDR2. Overall study outcomes, separate from this receptor: TCR beta diversity was reported as significantly higher in malignant tumors than in benign nodules, in both blood and tumor samples.

No patient had received any treatment before thyroid surgery. Using T-cell receptor beta sequencing, the study looked back at clinical samples from patients collected from about 2011 to 2019. Material: blood. Recombination joined TRBV11-1 with TRBJ2-2; 14 bases in the junction line up with TRBD2. The receptor was derived from a female donor with papillary thyroid cancer or a benign thyroid nodule (not recorded which). Some clones in this sample may be carry-over from other donors' samples. Read as DNA, the sequence is TGTGCCAGCAGCCCGGGACTAGCGGGGGTGAACACCGGGGAGCTGTTTTTT. It is translated as CASSPGLAGVNTGELFF.